Detailed here is one T cell receptor beta chain. Its antigen is not known. The sample belongs to a study of T cell responses to AZD1222 COVID-19 vaccine. Study observations and caveats: Donor demographics were predominantly white British with a female majority; clonal diversity may be underestimated. Nearly half of unique spike-specific TCRs reportedly avoided B.1.351 and B.1.1.7 mutated regions.

The repertoire was sequenced with immunoSEQ multiplex PCR; TCRdb's copy has only in-frame clones and lacks some. This table has about 92,000 clones, under 90% appearing once. CDR3 length: 12 residues. V lost 0 bases to trimming and J lost 2 bases, with 4 bases between them. Germline loops: CDR1 GTSNPN, CDR2 SVGIG (reference sequence). The receptor's source is an adult in good health. The rearrangement uses TRBV30 and TRBJ2-5; D gene unclear. Specimen: peripheral blood, collected on day 0 of AZD1222 vaccination. The CDR3 loop reads CAWSVMQETQYF. The CDR3 DNA reads as TGTGCCTGGAGTGTCATGCAAGAGACCCAGTACTTC.